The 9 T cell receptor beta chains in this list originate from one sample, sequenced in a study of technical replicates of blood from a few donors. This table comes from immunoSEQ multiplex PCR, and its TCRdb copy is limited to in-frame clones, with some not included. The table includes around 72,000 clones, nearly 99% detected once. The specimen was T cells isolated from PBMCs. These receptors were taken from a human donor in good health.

DNA of the CDR3: TGTGCCAGCAGCTTAAGGACTAGCGGGAACTACGAGCAGTACTTC. This sequence encodes CASSLRTSGNYEQYF. The chain employs TRBV7-2 and TRBJ2-7, with TRBD2 identical over 12 bases. Germline lookup yields CDR1 SGHTA and CDR2 FQGNSA. The CDR3 loop spans 15 amino acids. V lost 2 bases and J lost 3; bases outside the gene matches: 2.

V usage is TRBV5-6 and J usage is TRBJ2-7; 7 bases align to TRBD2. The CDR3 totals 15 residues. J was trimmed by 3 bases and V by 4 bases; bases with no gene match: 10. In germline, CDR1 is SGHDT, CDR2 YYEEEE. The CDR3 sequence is CASSLGLEALYEQYF. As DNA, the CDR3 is TGTGCCAGCAGCCTCGGACTAGAGGCGCTCTACGAGCAGTACTTC.

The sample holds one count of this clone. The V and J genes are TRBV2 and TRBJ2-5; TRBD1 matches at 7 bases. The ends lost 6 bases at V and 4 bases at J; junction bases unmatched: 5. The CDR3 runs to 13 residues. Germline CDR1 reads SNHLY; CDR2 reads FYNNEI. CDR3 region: CASRTDRAETQYF. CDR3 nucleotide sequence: TGTGCCAGCAGAACCGACAGGGCAGAGACCCAGTACTTC.

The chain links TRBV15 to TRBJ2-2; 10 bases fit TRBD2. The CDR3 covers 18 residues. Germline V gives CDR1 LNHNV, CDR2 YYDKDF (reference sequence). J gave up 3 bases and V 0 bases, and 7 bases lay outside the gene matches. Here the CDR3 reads CATSRDLASGSDTGELFF. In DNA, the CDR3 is TGTGCCACCAGCAGAGATCTCGCTAGCGGGAGTGACACCGGGGAGCTGTTTTTT.

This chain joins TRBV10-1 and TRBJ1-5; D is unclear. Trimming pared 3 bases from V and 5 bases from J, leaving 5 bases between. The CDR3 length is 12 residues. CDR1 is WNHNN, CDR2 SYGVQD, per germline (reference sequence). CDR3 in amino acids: CASSDGDQPQHF. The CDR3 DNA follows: TGCGCCAGCAGTGACGGTGATCAGCCCCAGCATTTT.

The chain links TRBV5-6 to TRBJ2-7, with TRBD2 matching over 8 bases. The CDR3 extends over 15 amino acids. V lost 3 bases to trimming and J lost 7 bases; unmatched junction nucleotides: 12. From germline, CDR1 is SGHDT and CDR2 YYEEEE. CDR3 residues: CASSSPSSGVLEQYF. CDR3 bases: TGTGCCAGCAGCTCCCCCAGTAGCGGGGTCCTGGAGCAGTACTTC.

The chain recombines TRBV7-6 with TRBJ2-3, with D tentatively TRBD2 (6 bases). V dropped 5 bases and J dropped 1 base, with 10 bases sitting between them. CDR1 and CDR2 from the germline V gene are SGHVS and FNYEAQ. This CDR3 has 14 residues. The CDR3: CASSPTSRTDTQYF. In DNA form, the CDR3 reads TGTGCCAGCAGCCCGACTAGTCGCACAGATACGCAGTATTTT.

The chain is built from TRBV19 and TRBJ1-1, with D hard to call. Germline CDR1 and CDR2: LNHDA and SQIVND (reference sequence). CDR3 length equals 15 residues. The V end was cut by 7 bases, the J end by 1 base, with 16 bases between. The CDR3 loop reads CASKVEGPGNTEAFF. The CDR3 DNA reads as TGTGCCAGTAAAGTAGAGGGTCCAGGGAACACTGAAGCTTTCTTT.

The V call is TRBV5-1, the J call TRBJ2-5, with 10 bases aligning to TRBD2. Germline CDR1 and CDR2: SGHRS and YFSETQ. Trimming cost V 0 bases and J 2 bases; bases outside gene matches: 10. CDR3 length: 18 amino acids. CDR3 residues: CASSLASGGPQLQETQYF. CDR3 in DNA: TGCGCCAGCAGCTTGGCTAGCGGGGGACCCCAACTACAAGAGACCCAGTACTTC.